This section outlines one TCR beta chain sequence together with its context. Its specificity is unknown. The PCR had 60 Vbeta and 13 Jbeta primers. In the source study's methods: It was a later analysis that counted around 85 million unique TCR beta chains, of which 9.5 million to 14 million were shared. Measured with immunoSEQ multiplex PCR; TCRdb has only the in-frame clones, and not every one. V, J and clone size reflect that table, while D and trimming were determined from the DNA. The listing contains about 34,000 clones. This sample was taken from a study of cytomegalovirus exposure and HLA in healthy donors. Study outcomes and limitations: Presence/absence analyses assumed roughly uniform sequencing depth across donors. The majority of CMV-associated TCR beta chains were reported as apparently HLA-restricted in a later analysis.

Trimming removed 4 bases from V and 1 base from J; junction bases left unmatched: 10. This CDR3 contains 18 residues. Germline V gives CDR1 MGHRA, CDR2 YSYEKL. The material sequenced was PBMCs. The receptor was derived from a woman aged 40 to 49 in good health and CMV-seropositive. The rearrangement joins TRBV4-1 to TRBJ2-3; 11 positions match TRBD2. The CDR3 region has the DNA TGCGCCAGCAGCCCGCTCGGACTAGCGGGCCTGGGCACAGATACGCAGTATTTT. This gives the protein CASSPLGLAGLGTDTQYF.